Listed below are T cell receptor beta chains from one sample, sequenced in a study of T cell repertoires in cytomegalovirus infection. TCRdb re-called the reads with MiXCR, one entry per CDR3 protein. The table shows around 170,000 distinct CDR3 sequences, with roughly an eighth occurring only once. The sequenced material came from PBMCs. These receptors were collected from a human donor in good health (CMV status not recorded). Some clones in this sample may be carry-over from other donors' samples. The conserved cysteine and the conserved F or W are not part of the CDR3 here. Rows may omit the clone size; those that give it use once, few, many or a size class.

V gene: TRBV7-6; clone size: NA; CDR3 length: 10; J gene: TRBJ1-1; CDR3 protein: ASSLTKGEAF
V gene: TRBV15; clone size: few; CDR3 length: 13; J gene: TRBJ2-2; CDR3 protein: ATSKSQGASGELF
V gene: TRBV2; clone size: NA; CDR3 length: 12; J gene: TRBJ2-1; CDR3 protein: ASSLYYPDNEQF
V gene: TRBV10-3; clone size: NA; CDR3 length: 11; J gene: TRBJ1-5; CDR3 protein: VTWDREGQPQH
V gene: TRBV7-9; clone size: few; CDR3 length: 12; J gene: TRBJ1-6; CDR3 protein: ASSFGTYNSPLH
V gene: TRBV15; clone size: NA; CDR3 length: 12; J gene: TRBJ1-4; CDR3 protein: ATSKDRGLEKLF
V gene: TRBV7-8; clone size: many; CDR3 length: 12; J gene: TRBJ2-5; CDR3 protein: ASSSPDRQETQY
V gene: TRBV11-2; clone size: many; CDR3 length: 11; J gene: TRBJ1-1; CDR3 protein: ASSGAEGPEAF
V gene: TRBV20-1; clone size: NA; CDR3 length: 14; J gene: TRBJ2-1; CDR3 protein: SARHAGGEVGNEQF
V gene: TRBV3-1; clone size: NA; CDR3 length: 10; J gene: TRBJ1-2; CDR3 protein: ASSQATYGYT
V gene: TRBV20-1; clone size: NA; CDR3 length: 13; J gene: TRBJ2-2; CDR3 protein: SARNGQRNTGELF
V gene: TRBV19; clone size: NA; CDR3 length: 12; J gene: TRBJ2-1; CDR3 protein: ASNSRRAYNEQF
V gene: TRBV7-2; clone size: many; CDR3 length: 15; J gene: TRBJ1-5; CDR3 protein: ASSLGRETGVNQPQH
V gene: TRBV6-2/TRBV6-3; clone size: many; CDR3 length: 13; J gene: TRBJ2-5; CDR3 protein: ASSYSTQKGETQY
V gene: TRBV7-8; clone size: many; CDR3 length: 14; J gene: TRBJ1-5; CDR3 protein: ASSPARTVGNQPQH
V gene: TRBV28; clone size: few; CDR3 length: 11; J gene: TRBJ1-1; CDR3 protein: ASSVDRDTEAF
V gene: TRBV7-6; clone size: NA; CDR3 length: 12; J gene: TRBJ1-6; CDR3 protein: ASSLDRPPSPLH
V gene: TRBV5-6; clone size: NA; CDR3 length: 12; J gene: TRBJ1-1; CDR3 protein: ASSYVLRNSEAF
V gene: TRBV7-2; clone size: many; CDR3 length: 11; J gene: TRBJ2-7; CDR3 protein: ASSWDLNYEQY
V gene: TRBV14; clone size: few; CDR3 length: 12; J gene: TRBJ1-1; CDR3 protein: ASSRRQGTFPAF
V gene: TRBV20-1; clone size: few; CDR3 length: 16; J gene: TRBJ2-7; CDR3 protein: SARSLAGEKFGSYEQY
V gene: TRBV20-1; clone size: NA; CDR3 length: 11; J gene: TRBJ2-7; CDR3 protein: STAKASPYEQY
V gene: TRBV7-9; clone size: many; CDR3 length: 12; J gene: TRBJ2-7; CDR3 protein: ASTLGQGMYEQY
V gene: TRBV27; clone size: few; CDR3 length: 15; J gene: TRBJ2-1; CDR3 protein: ASSTRQTGGPGNEQF
V gene: TRBV7-9; clone size: many; CDR3 length: 9; J gene: TRBJ1-2; CDR3 protein: ASSPDGGYT
V gene: TRBV20-1; clone size: NA; CDR3 length: 12; J gene: TRBJ1-5; CDR3 protein: SAGGQGPHQPRH
V gene: TRBV11-2; clone size: many; CDR3 length: 13; J gene: TRBJ1-1; CDR3 protein: ASSLGRTGTTEAF
V gene: TRBV4-3; clone size: many; CDR3 length: 13; J gene: TRBJ1-2; CDR3 protein: ASSREQGAGYGYT
V gene: TRBV7-6; clone size: many; CDR3 length: 13; J gene: TRBJ2-7; CDR3 protein: ASSMGHRPDYEQY
V gene: TRBV7-2; clone size: many; CDR3 length: 11; J gene: TRBJ1-1; CDR3 protein: ASSLAGNTEAF
V gene: TRBV7-2; clone size: many; CDR3 length: 11; J gene: TRBJ2-7; CDR3 protein: ASSPSGRRGQY
V gene: TRBV11-2; clone size: many; CDR3 length: 13; J gene: TRBJ2-3; CDR3 protein: ASSRDRGSTDTQY
V gene: TRBV19; clone size: NA; CDR3 length: 16; J gene: TRBJ2-1; CDR3 protein: ASSRGPRGRATYNEQF